Detailed here is one T cell receptor (beta chain). These data are taken from a study of blood T cell repertoires in COVID-19. Study background: Samples representing acute and convalescent COVID-19 were sourced from the United States, Italy and Spain.

CDR1 and CDR2 (germline): LGHNA, YSLEER. The junction had 8 bases not matched to a gene; V was cut back by 0 bases and J by 3 bases. This CDR3 has 17 residues. Some clones are missing from TCRdb's copy, which holds only in-frame ones; the method was immunoSEQ multiplex PCR. The repertoire includes approximately 450,000 clones, 70% to 90% of them detected once, and under 2% sits in the top ten. The chain uses TRBV4-3 and TRBJ2-5; 9 bases fit TRBD2. What was sequenced was PBMCs or T cells enriched from blood (not recorded which). The clonotype comes from a young woman with acute COVID-19. The CDR3 DNA sequence: TGCGCCAGCAGCCAAGATACTCTAGCGGGACCGAAAGAGACCCAGTACTTC. This gives the protein CASSQDTLAGPKETQYF.